This TCR beta chain was obtained from a study of shared clonotypes between healthy human individuals. General observations from the study: Among the subsets, naive ones generally showed larger estimated richness than memory ones.

Trimming removed 4 bases from V and 4 bases from J; junction bases left unmatched: 6. CDR1 is MGHRA, CDR2 YSYEKL, per germline. The CDR3 totals 15 residues. Assay: immunoSEQ multiplex PCR; the TCRdb copy retains only in-frame clones and omits some. The sample lists over a million clones, around 97% occurring once. Details on this clone: Its antigen remains unidentified.

The sample comprised naive CD4+ T cells sorted from blood. Subset of the sample: CD45RA+ positively selected. This TCR came from a man aged 30-40 years in good health. The chain recombines TRBV4-1 with TRBJ2-7, with 11 bases fitting TRBD2. The CDR3 region has the DNA TGCGCCAGCAGCCGGGGACTAGCGGAAAGTTACGAGCAGTACTTC. Protein product: CASSRGLAESYEQYF.